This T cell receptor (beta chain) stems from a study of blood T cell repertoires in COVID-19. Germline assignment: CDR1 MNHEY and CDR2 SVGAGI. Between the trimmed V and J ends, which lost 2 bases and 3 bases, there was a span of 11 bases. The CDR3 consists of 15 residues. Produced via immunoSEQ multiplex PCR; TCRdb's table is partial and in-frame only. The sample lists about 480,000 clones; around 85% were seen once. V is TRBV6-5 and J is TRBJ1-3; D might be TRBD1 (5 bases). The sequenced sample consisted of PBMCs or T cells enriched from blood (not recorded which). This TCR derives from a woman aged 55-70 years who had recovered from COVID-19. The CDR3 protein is CASSYGQSVGNTIYF. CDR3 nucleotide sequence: TGTGCCAGCAGTTACGGACAATCCGTTGGAAACACCATATATTTT.